A selection of T cell receptor beta chains follows, all from one sample in a study of follicular helper T cells after annual influenza vaccination. TCRdb keeps only in-frame clones here, not all; method: immunoSEQ multiplex PCR. This sample has approximately 9,000 clones; about 82% occur once, and the top ten carry roughly 3.6%. Here the sequenced sample was CXCR5+ CD38- circulating T follicular helper cells from blood, taken 7 days after influenza vaccination. These receptors all stem from an adult who received the influenza vaccine. CDR3s include the opening cysteine and the closing phenylalanine or tryptophan. Fields, in order: CDR3 protein, CDR3 DNA, clone size, J gene, D gene, V gene. The D gene is left open where the match is weak. The listing skips clone size in some rows; elsewhere it reads once, few, many or a size class.

CASSETFYIQYF	TGTGCCAGCAGTGAAACTTTTTACATTCAGTACTTC	.	TRBJ2-4	.	TRBV2
CSVEAGDGSYEQYF	TGCAGCGTTGAAGCGGGGGACGGTTCCTACGAGCAGTACTTC	.	TRBJ2-7	.	TRBV29-1
CAWSGSGGAVQFF	TGTGCCTGGAGTGGTAGCGGGGGGGCCGTGCAGTTCTTC	.	TRBJ2-1	TRBD2	TRBV30
CASSLRQGRTEAFF	TGTGCCAGCAGTTTACGACAGGGGAGAACTGAAGCTTTCTTT	.	TRBJ1-1	TRBD1	TRBV28
CASSETGMNTEAFF	TGTGCCAGCAGCGAGACAGGGATGAACACTGAAGCTTTCTTT	.	TRBJ1-1	TRBD1	TRBV7-3
CASSPSGTGRGYGYTF	TGTGCCAGCAGCCCGTCCGGGACAGGGAGAGGCTATGGCTACACCTTC	.	TRBJ1-2	TRBD1	TRBV7-8
CASSDNRVHEQYF	TGTGCCAGCAGTGATAACAGGGTCCACGAGCAGTACTTC	.	TRBJ2-7	.	TRBV27
CASGDDRFTGNTIYF	TGTGCCAGTGGAGACGACAGGTTCACTGGAAACACCATATATTTT	once	TRBJ1-3	.	TRBV19
CASSSWGGVTEAFF	TGTGCCAGCAGCTCCTGGGGGGGGGTCACTGAAGCTTTCTTT	.	TRBJ1-1	.	TRBV7-2
CASSQDAYAGVWSEQYF	TGCGCCAGCAGCCAAGATGCTTACGCGGGAGTGTGGAGCGAGCAGTACTTC	once	TRBJ2-7	TRBD2	TRBV4-3
CASRTGRNQPQHF	TGTGCCAGCAGGACAGGGCGCAATCAGCCCCAGCATTTT	.	TRBJ1-5	TRBD1	TRBV28
CASSLTSGDTDTQYF	TGTGCCAGCAGCTTGACTAGCGGGGACACAGATACGCAGTATTTT	.	TRBJ2-3	TRBD2	TRBV7-2
CASSDEGNSQHF	TGTGCCAGCAGTGATGAAGGGAACTCCCAGCATTTT	few	TRBJ1-5	.	TRBV6-1
CASSTGQINQPQHF	TGTGCCAGTAGTACAGGACAGATCAATCAGCCCCAGCATTTT	.	TRBJ1-5	.	TRBV19
CASTFTGSEQYF	TGTGCCAGCACCTTCACAGGCTCCGAGCAGTACTTC	once	TRBJ2-7	.	TRBV5-6
CASSLLTGTGAGEKLFF	TGTGCCAGCAGCTTACTCACCGGAACGGGGGCTGGGGAAAAACTGTTTTTT	.	TRBJ1-4	.	TRBV7-8
CASSVGASGSPLHF	TGCGCCAGCAGCGTCGGAGCATCAGGTTCACCCCTCCACTTT	few	TRBJ1-6	.	TRBV5-1
CSVNRENEQFF	TGCAGCGTTAACAGGGAAAATGAGCAGTTCTTC	.	TRBJ2-1	.	TRBV29-1
CASSPGTGLANTQYF	TGTGCCAGCAGCCCGGGGACAGGGTTGGCAAATACGCAGTATTTT	.	TRBJ2-3	TRBD1	TRBV7-2
CASSEGGHRYGYTF	TGTGCCAGTAGTGAAGGGGGACACCGCTATGGCTACACCTTC	.	TRBJ1-2	.	TRBV19
CASTGDIGIGYTF	TGTGCCAGCACTGGCGATATTGGGATAGGCTACACCTTC	few	TRBJ1-2	.	TRBV7-2
CATSRDAGNYEQYF	TGTGCCACCAGCAGAGATGCAGGGAACTACGAGCAGTACTTC	.	TRBJ2-7	.	TRBV15
CASSPSRDGGEKLFF	TGTGCCAGCAGCCCAAGCCGGGACGGAGGGGAAAAACTGTTTTTT	.	TRBJ1-4	.	TRBV5-6
CASSPWGVTGNTIYF	TGTGCCAGCAGCCCCTGGGGCGTCACCGGAAACACCATATATTTT	once	TRBJ1-3	.	TRBV7-2
CASSSQPATGELFF	TGTGCCAGTAGTAGCCAACCCGCCACCGGGGAGCTGTTTTTT	.	TRBJ2-2	.	TRBV19
CASSSLGWGEKLFF	TGTGCCAGCAGTTCCCTCGGCTGGGGGGAAAAACTGTTTTTT	once	TRBJ1-4	.	TRBV27
CASQRPPRGSLYYEQYF	TGTGCCAGTCAAAGACCCCCGAGGGGGTCGCTTTACTACGAGCAGTACTTC	.	TRBJ2-7	.	TRBV28
CASSLDGSNYGYTF	TGCGCCAGCAGCTTGGACGGCAGCAACTATGGCTACACCTTC	.	TRBJ1-2	.	TRBV5-1
CASSTRTRTGSANGYTF	TGTGCCAGCAGCACCAGAACCCGGACAGGGTCGGCGAATGGCTACACCTTC	.	TRBJ1-2	TRBD1	TRBV7-8
CSATRGSSGNTIYF	TGCAGCGCCACACGAGGAAGCTCTGGAAACACCATATATTTT	once	TRBJ1-3	.	TRBV29-1
CASTKNGDRGGTQYF	TGTGCCAGCACCAAGAACGGGGACCGCGGGGGGACCCAGTACTTC	few	TRBJ2-5	TRBD2	TRBV6-5
CASSFDRNYGYTF	TGTGCCAGCAGCTTCGACAGGAACTATGGCTACACCTTC	.	TRBJ1-2	.	TRBV5-4
CASSFRGGGYEQYF	TGCGCCAGCAGCTTCCGAGGGGGCGGCTACGAGCAGTACTTC	few	TRBJ2-7	TRBD1	TRBV5-1
CASSLNTGELFF	TGTGCCAGTAGTCTGAACACCGGGGAGCTGTTTTTT	.	TRBJ2-2	.	TRBV19
CASSLGGGREAPLHF	TGTGCCAGCAGCTTAGGGGGCGGCAGGGAGGCACCCCTCCACTTT	once	TRBJ1-6	.	TRBV11-3
CASSMRAEATTSKNEQFF	TGTGCCAGTAGTATGAGGGCGGAGGCGACTACCTCCAAGAATGAGCAGTTCTTC	.	TRBJ2-1	.	TRBV19
CASTPGPTDTQYF	TGTGCCAGTACTCCGGGACCCACAGATACGCAGTATTTT	.	TRBJ2-3	.	TRBV19
CSASLGNTQYF	TGCAGTGCTAGTTTGGGGAATACGCAGTATTTT	.	TRBJ2-3	.	TRBV20-1
CASSQVLQGSSQPQHF	TGCGCCAGCAGCCAAGTTCTACAGGGAAGCAGTCAGCCCCAGCATTTT	once	TRBJ1-5	.	TRBV4-3
CASSWYSAAEAFF	TGTGCCAGCAGCTGGTATTCTGCGGCTGAAGCTTTCTTT	.	TRBJ1-1	.	TRBV11-2
CASSRRVEGPVEQYF	TGTGCCAGCAGCCGCAGGGTAGAAGGACCAGTCGAGCAGTACTTC	.	TRBJ2-7	.	TRBV5-6
CASSVGTAYEQYF	TGTGCCAGCTCAGTTGGGACCGCCTACGAGCAGTACTTC	.	TRBJ2-7	.	TRBV18
CASSDRINSPLHF	TGTGCCAGCAGTGACCGGATTAATTCACCCCTCCACTTT	few	TRBJ1-6	.	TRBV6-1
CASCYSYEQYF	TGTGCCAGCTGTTATTCCTACGAGCAGTACTTC	once	TRBJ2-7	.	TRBV2
CASSPRVGIPEAFF	TGTGCCAGCTCACCCCGAGTGGGTATACCTGAAGCTTTCTTT	.	TRBJ1-1	.	TRBV18
CASSGGQDYQETQYF	TGTGCCAGCAGCGGGGGACAGGACTACCAAGAGACCCAGTACTTC	.	TRBJ2-5	TRBD1	TRBV5-6
CASSSGGGHQHF	TGTGCCAGCAGCTCCGGTGGGGGCCATCAGCATTTT	.	TRBJ1-5	.	TRBV7-9
CASSNTAGPEMSQHF	TGTGCCAGTAGTAATACGGCCGGCCCCGAGATGTCCCAGCATTTT	few	TRBJ1-5	.	TRBV19
CASRHTSGQGRDTQYF	TGCGCCAGCAGACACACTTCGGGACAGGGACGGGATACGCAGTATTTT	.	TRBJ2-3	TRBD1	TRBV5-1
CASSGRRTGANVLTF	TGTGCCAGCAGTGGACGGAGAACTGGGGCCAACGTCCTGACTTTC	.	TRBJ2-6	.	TRBV2
CATLGGTEAFF	TGTGCCACCCTAGGGGGCACTGAAGCTTTCTTT	.	TRBJ1-1	.	TRBV10-3